The 20 T cell receptor beta chains in this list originate from one sample, sequenced in a study of radiotherapy plus CTLA-4 blockade in lung cancer. Sequencing used immunoSEQ multiplex PCR; TCRdb keeps in-frame clones, though not all of them. The table lists about 62,000 clones, roughly three quarters of them singletons, with 2.9% in the top ten. Source: peripheral blood, taken from a patient treated with radiotherapy plus ipilimumab. The receptor source for this set is a human donor with non-small cell lung cancer who had a complete response to radiotherapy plus ipilimumab.

The J gene is TRBJ1-1, the V gene TRBV19, with TRBD1 matching 10 bases. Trimming took 8 bases from V and 4 from J; bases not matched to a gene: 4. The germline CDR1 and CDR2 sequences are LNHDA and SQIVND (reference sequence). The CDR3 totals 13 residues. CDR3 loop: CASRDRGLTEAFF. CDR3 bases: TGTGCCAGTCGGGACAGGGGCCTCACTGAAGCTTTCTTT.

The chain links TRBV27 to TRBJ1-1, with D possibly TRBD1 on 5 matching bases. V lost 1 base, J lost 4 bases, and 10 bases lay in between. From germline, CDR1 is MNHEY and CDR2 SMNVEV (reference sequence). The CDR3 spans 14 residues. The CDR3 sequence is CASSLWGGTTEAFF. In DNA, the CDR3 is TGTGCCAGCAGTTTATGGGGGGGGACCACTGAAGCTTTCTTT.

V gene TRBV2 combines with J gene TRBJ2-1; 9 nucleotides line up with TRBD2. Germline values: CDR1 SNHLY, CDR2 FYNNEI. Trimming cost V 7 bases and J 5 bases; bases outside gene matches: 12. The CDR3 totals 16 residues. The CDR3 sequence is CASMGELAGVDNEQFF. CDR3 in DNA: TGTGCCAGCATGGGAGAGTTAGCGGGAGTCGACAATGAGCAGTTCTTC.

The V call is TRBV18, the J call TRBJ1-1; D gene ambiguous. The CDR3 has 13 residues. CDR1 KGHSH and CDR2 LQKENI come from the germline V gene. V shed 2 bases and J shed 3 bases, with 7 bases lying between them. CDR3 coding DNA: TGTGCCAGCTCACCAGAGATCTACACTGAAGCTTTCTTT. Its protein product is CASSPEIYTEAFF. Full variable domain (missing parts from reference TRBV18 and TRBJ1-1): NAGVMQNPRHLVRRRGQEARLRCSPMKGHSHVYWYRQLPEEGLKFMVYLQKENIIDESGMPKERFSAEFPKEGPSILRIQQVVRGDSAAYFCASSPEIYTEAFFGQGTRLTVV.

This clone was observed a few times. V and J are TRBV4-3 and TRBJ1-2, with no clear D. V was clipped by 1 base and J by 7 bases, with 7 bases between them. Looked up from germline, CDR1 is LGHNA and CDR2 is YSLEER. The CDR3 consists of 12 residues. In nucleotides, the CDR3 is TGCGCCAGCAGCCAAGTCCACGGTGGCTACACCTTC. Its translation: CASSQVHGGYTF.

V and J are TRBV28 and TRBJ1-2; 9 positions agree with TRBD1. The CDR3 consists of 16 residues. Unmatched junction bases numbered 8, after V lost 4 bases and J lost 2 bases. Germline CDR1 reads MDHEN; CDR2 reads SYDVKM. CDR3 DNA sequence: TGTGCCAGCAGTTCCGCTAACAGGGGGCTAAACTATGGCTACACCTTC. Its translation: CASSSANRGLNYGYTF.

The chain recombines TRBV6-5 with TRBJ1-2; D unresolved. The germline V and J ends were trimmed by 6 bases and 5 bases, with 13 bases remaining between them. Germline CDR1 MNHEY, CDR2 SVGAGI. The CDR3 length is 13 residues. The CDR3 nucleotides are TGTGCCAGCAGAGCCGGACTAGTTTATGGCTACACCTTC. Protein product: CASRAGLVYGYTF.

The chain carries TRBV4-1 and TRBJ2-2, with D possibly being TRBD2 (5 bases). The V gene lost 3 bases and the J gene lost 2 bases, with 13 bases spanning the gap. The CDR3 sequence is 16 residues long. The germline CDR1 and CDR2 sequences are MGHRA and YSYEKL. For the CDR3, the DNA is TGCGCCAGCAGCCAGCGGGCGACAACCAACACCGGGGAGCTGTTTTTT. Amino acid sequence: CASSQRATTNTGELFF.

V is TRBV4-1 and J is TRBJ2-5; 8 nucleotides align to TRBD2. V was pared by 6 bases and J by 4 bases, with 4 bases of the junction left unmatched. Germline CDR1 reads MGHRA; CDR2 reads YSYEKL. This CDR3 region has 13 residues. The CDR3 loop reads CASSSGISETQYF. CDR3 in DNA: TGCGCCAGCAGTAGCGGGATCTCAGAGACCCAGTACTTC.

The V gene is TRBV19, the J gene TRBJ1-2; 7 nucleotides match TRBD1. The CDR3 has 14 residues. The ends lost 5 bases at V and 13 bases at J; junction bases unmatched: 16. Germline V CDR1 and CDR2: LNHDA, SQIVND (reference sequence). In DNA, the CDR3 is TGTGCCAGTAGTCGTCCGGGAGACAGGGTGGTTCGCACCTTC. This codes for CASSRPGDRVVRTF.

This clone was seen a single time. This chain connects TRBV19 to TRBJ2-7; 7 bases fit TRBD1. J was trimmed by 1 base and V by 3 bases; bases with no gene match: 9. This CDR3 region has 16 residues. CDR1 is LNHDA and CDR2 is SQIVND in the germline V gene (reference sequence). The CDR3 region is CASSMARDSRSYEQYF. The CDR3 DNA follows: TGTGCCAGTAGTATGGCCCGGGACAGTAGGTCCTACGAGCAGTACTTC.

This clone was observed many times. The chain has TRBV2 and TRBJ2-2; TRBD1 agrees at 8 bases. The CDR3 loop spans 15 amino acids. CDR1 is SNHLY and CDR2 is FYNNEI in the germline V gene. V was pared by 3 bases and J by 4 bases, with 4 bases of the junction left unmatched. As DNA, the CDR3 is TGTGCCAGCAGTGAGTCAGGGGGCTTCACCGGGGAGCTGTTTTTT. Translation gives CASSESGGFTGELFF.

The rearrangement uses TRBV29-1 and TRBJ2-3; 8 bases map to TRBD1. CDR3 length: 15 residues. Germline CDR1 reads SQVTM; CDR2 reads ANQGSEA. J was trimmed by 2 bases and V by 7 bases; bases with no gene match: 11. In nucleotides, the CDR3 is TGCAGCGCCGAACGCAGGGGGCGCGACACAGATACGCAGTATTTT. This translates into CSAERRGRDTDTQYF.

This chain's CDR3 is CASSREGLVGTGELFF. CDR3 nucleotide sequence: TGCGCCAGCAGCCGGGAAGGACTAGTAGGTACCGGGGAGCTGTTTTTT. The gene calls are TRBV5-1 and TRBJ2-2, with 7 bases aligning to TRBD2. This CDR3 is 16 amino acids long. V lost 4 bases and J lost 5; bases outside the gene matches: 11. Germline CDR1 and CDR2: SGHRS and YFSETQ.

The CDR3 loop is CASSWTGTASYEQYF. In DNA, the CDR3 is TGTGCCAGCAGCTGGACCGGGACAGCCTCCTACGAGCAGTACTTC. V gene TRBV5-5 combines with J gene TRBJ2-7; 7 bases agree with TRBD1. This CDR3 has 15 amino acids. In germline, CDR1 is SGHKS, CDR2 YYEKEE (reference sequence). V trimming: 3 bases; J trimming: 0 bases; junction bases outside the gene matches: 6.

The chain is built from TRBV30 and TRBJ2-1; 10 bases map to TRBD1. CDR3 length equals 17 residues. Germline CDR1 and CDR2: GTSNPN and SVGIG (reference sequence). The trim removed 3 bases at V and 4 bases at J, leaving 12 bases unmatched. CDR3 in DNA: TGTGCCTGGAGGAGCCGGGACAGGGGAATTTTGTACAATGAGCAGTTCTTC. It codes for CAWRSRDRGILYNEQFF.

This chain uses TRBV4-1 with TRBJ1-1, with 9 bases identical to TRBD1. The CDR3 totals 15 residues. Trimming removed 0 bases from V and 10 bases from J; junction bases left unmatched: 9. Germline CDR1 reads MGHRA; CDR2 reads YSYEKL. In DNA, the CDR3 is TGCGCCAGCAGCCAAGATGTACAGGGGGCAGGGGGAGCTTTCTTT. Residues: CASSQDVQGAGGAFF.

This clone was recorded a few times. The genes are TRBV19 and TRBJ1-1; D possibly corresponds to TRBD1 (5 bases). This CDR3 is built from 14 residues. The V end was cut by 9 bases, the J end by 1 base, with 15 bases between. Germline V gene sequence: CDR1 LNHDA, CDR2 SQIVND (reference sequence). The CDR3, as DNA: TGTGCCAGCCCCTCCAGGGCGACGAACACTGAAGCTTTCTTT. Translation gives CASPSRATNTEAFF.

This chain connects TRBV5-1 to TRBJ2-3; D may be TRBD2 (7 bases). The CDR3 runs 16 residues. Looked up from germline, CDR1 is SGHRS and CDR2 is YFSETQ. V gave up 0 bases and J gave up 4 bases, with 15 bases separating them. The CDR3 spells CASSLGPAGASDTQYF. As DNA, the CDR3 is TGCGCCAGCAGCTTGGGGCCGGCGGGGGCTTCAGATACGCAGTATTTT.

Details on this clone: Sequence at one end of the junction differs from germline and may be a read error. J is TRBJ2-5 and V is TRBV7-7, with D tentatively TRBD1 (6 bases). Germline CDR1 SSHAT, CDR2 FNYEAQ (reference sequence). CDR3 length: 15 residues. This chain's CDR3 is CASSRGGQSQETQYF. The CDR3 DNA sequence: TGTGCTAGCAGCCGCGGAGGACAGAGCCAAGAGACCCAGTACTTC.